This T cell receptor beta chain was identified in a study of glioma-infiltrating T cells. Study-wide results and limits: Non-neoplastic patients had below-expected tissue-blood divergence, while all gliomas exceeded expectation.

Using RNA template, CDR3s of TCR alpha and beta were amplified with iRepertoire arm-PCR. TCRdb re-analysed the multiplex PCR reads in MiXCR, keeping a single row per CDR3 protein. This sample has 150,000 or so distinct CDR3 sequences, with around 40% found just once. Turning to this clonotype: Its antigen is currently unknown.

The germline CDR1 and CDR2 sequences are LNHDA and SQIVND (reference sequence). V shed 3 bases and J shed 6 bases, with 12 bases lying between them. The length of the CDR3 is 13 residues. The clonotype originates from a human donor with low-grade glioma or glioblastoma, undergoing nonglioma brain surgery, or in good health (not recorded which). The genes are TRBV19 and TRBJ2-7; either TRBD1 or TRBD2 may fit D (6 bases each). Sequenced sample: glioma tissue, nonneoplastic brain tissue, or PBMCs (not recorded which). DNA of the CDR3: TGTGCCAGTAGTATCTCGGAGGGGGGCGAGCAGTACTTC. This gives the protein CASSISEGGEQYF.